This T cell receptor beta chain originates from a study of tumour-infiltrating T cells in Burkitt lymphoma. Study-wide background: Patients covered every epidemiological subtype of Burkitt lymphoma. Repertoire clonality predicted overall and progression-free survival.

V was shortened by 3 bases and J by 6 bases, with 15 bases between the two germline ends. Germline V CDR1 and CDR2: LNHDA, SQIVND (reference sequence). The CDR3 is 15 residues long. Sequencing used immunoSEQ multiplex PCR; TCRdb keeps in-frame clones, though not all of them. The sample includes approximately 1,600 clones, roughly 39% of them seen just once. This clone has only a few counts. Material for sequencing was tumor tissue. The TCR comes from a human donor with Burkitt lymphoma. The genes are TRBV19 and TRBJ1-5; a weak D match, TRBD1 (5 bases). This chain's CDR3 is CASSMFRGHGQPQHF. As DNA, the CDR3 is TGTGCCAGTAGTATGTTTCGGGGCCATGGTCAGCCCCAGCATTTT. Drawing the rest from reference TRBV19 and TRBJ1-5, the complete variable domain is DGGITQSPKYLFRKEGQNVTLSCEQNLNHDAMYWYRQDPGQGLRLIYYSQIVNDFQKGDIAEGYSVSREKKESFPLTVTSAQKNPTAFYLCASSMFRGHGQPQHFGDGTRLSIL.